The entry below gives a single T cell receptor beta chain sequence along with its context. This clonotype was counted between two and nine times. Its antigen specificity is not known. Base qualities are not provided; no much larger clone lies one nucleotide away. Sequencer: Illumina HiSeq 1500. The public reads were reanalyzed by TCRdb: fastp trimming at Q25, MiXCR alignment, in-frame beta chains only. All rows with the same CDR3 protein become a single entry with the most common DNA and genes. Recorded for this sample are just over 450,000 distinct CDR3 sequences; approximately 46% of them occurred a single time. 43% of the sample goes to the ten largest clones. The data originate from a study of T cell repertoires in cytomegalovirus infection (dated 2019 in TCRdb). Looking at the study overall: Alongside well-studied HLA-B-restricted epitopes, the peptide stimulations were aimed at recently identified HLA-C-restricted CMV epitopes, whose presentation resists viral immunomodulation. Because public TCR beta signatures pointed to carriage of CMV infection together with the matching HLA type, the HLA type of each donor mattered for the analysis.

The meaning of the sample's treatment or condition label: in vitro stimulation with specific CMV peptide epitopes to enrich CMV-specific T cells. V is pared back by 3 bases and J by 5 bases, with 16 bases lying between the germline termini. The CDR3 covers 15 residues, taking in both the cysteine and the phenylalanine. The retained sequence is limited to the CDR3, 45 bases, with the frame set at the first base. Reading the germline V gene gives CDR1 SGHVS and CDR2 FQNEAQ. Overall study results and their limits: Carriers of CMV infection plus the relevant HLA type were discriminated by the cumulative frequency of public TCR beta family members in the study cohort and in an independent roughly 340-donor cohort. The ex vivo response was dominated by HLA-C-restricted CMV-specific TCR beta clonotypes, which also provided the single most frequent clonotype in two of eight donors.

This material consisted of cultured PBMCs, taken from culture after CMV antigen stimulation. This TCR was recovered from a human donor in good health (CMV status not recorded). Some clones in this sample may be carry-over from other donors' samples. Here the chain combines TRBV7-8 and TRBJ2-5; a weak D assignment points to TRBD1 (5 bases agree). The nucleotide sequence is given as TGTGCCAGCAGCTTTCTAAAGGGGAAAGTGGAGACCCAGTACTTC. It translates to CASSFLKGKVETQYF.